Shown below are 13 T cell receptor beta chains from a single sample sequenced in a study of CD8 T cells in Susac syndrome. The RNA input was roughly 0.45 to 1 ug, and it was reverse transcribed with random hexamers. From the immunoSEQ multiplex PCR reads, TCRdb called clonotypes with MiXCR, one entry per CDR3 protein. The repertoire holds about 110,000 distinct CDR3 sequences, roughly 95% seen once, with 0.075% to 0.1% in the top ten. The sample comprised CD4+ T cells from PBMCs. The receptors were gathered from a human donor in good health.

The chain combines TRBV5-8 with TRBJ2-2; no clear D gene. V gave up 0 bases and J gave up 1 base, with 7 bases separating them. CDR1 is SGHTS, CDR2 YDEGEE, per germline. The length of the CDR3 is 15 residues. The CDR3 DNA is TGTGCCAGCAGCTTGGGCCGGGTGAACACCGGGGAGCTGTTTTTT. This encodes CASSLGRVNTGELFF.

The chain has TRBV2 and TRBJ1-6; the D gene is possibly TRBD1 (6 bases). In germline, CDR1 is SNHLY, CDR2 FYNNEI. With 4 bases removed from V and 7 bases from J, the gap between germline ends came to 11 bases. This CDR3 has 14 amino acids. The CDR3 nucleotides read TGTGCCAGCAGTGGGGAGGGGGTCAATTCACCCCTCCACTTT. Translation: CASSGEGVNSPLHF.

The V and J genes are TRBV3-1 and TRBJ2-7, with a weak D call TRBD2 (5 bases). V lost 1 base, J lost 1 base, and 11 bases lay in between. Germline V gene lookup returns CDR1 LGHDT and CDR2 YNNKEL (reference sequence). The length of the CDR3 is 15 residues. The CDR3 nucleotides are TGTGCCAGCAGCCAAGTTAAGAGCGGTTCCTACGAGCAGTACTTC. It encodes CASSQVKSGSYEQYF.

V is TRBV28 and J is TRBJ2-4; D possibly uses TRBD1 or TRBD2 (7 bases each). The CDR3 contains 17 residues. The germline V and J ends were trimmed by 6 bases and 4 bases, with 22 bases remaining between them. Germline CDR1 is MDHEN and CDR2 is SYDVKM. Here the CDR3 DNA reads TGTGCCAGCAGCCCCCGGGGGGCAGGGGGACGAAAAAACATTCAGTACTTC. Encoded protein: CASSPRGAGGRKNIQYF.

The chain combines TRBV4-2 with TRBJ1-5; 7 nucleotides agree with TRBD1. Germline CDR1 and CDR2: LGHNA and YNFKEQ. Losses at the gene ends were 5 bases for V and 6 bases for J; bases not matched to a gene: 4. The CDR3 contains 13 residues. The CDR3 region has the DNA TGTGCCAGCAGCGCCGACAGGGCTCAGCCCCAGCATTTT. Translation: CASSADRAQPQHF.

The genes are TRBV28 and TRBJ1-5, with TRBD1 matching over 7 bases. The CDR3 is made up of 15 amino acids. Germline V gives CDR1 MDHEN, CDR2 SYDVKM. V lost 7 bases, J lost 4 bases, and 10 bases stayed unmatched. CDR3 coding DNA: TGTGCCAGCACCATGGCAGGGGGTGGGAATCAGCCCCAGCATTTT. It encodes CASTMAGGGNQPQHF.

The chain employs TRBV29-1 and TRBJ2-5, with D perhaps matching TRBD1 or TRBD2 (6 bases each). The ends were cut back, 5 bases at V and 1 base at J, with 17 bases in the middle. Per germline, CDR1 SQVTM and CDR2 ANQGSEA. The CDR3 is 15 amino acids. In DNA form, the CDR3 reads TGCAGCGTTACTAGACTAGGGGGAACCCAAGAGACCCAGTACTTC. Protein sequence: CSVTRLGGTQETQYF. Based on the CDR3 plus reference TRBV29-1 and TRBJ2-5, the full variable domain is SAVISQKPSRDICQRGTSLTIQCQVDSQVTMMFWYRQQPGQSLTLIATANQGSEATYESGFVIDKFPISRPNLTFSTLTVSNMSPEDSSIYLCSVTRLGGTQETQYFGPGTRLLVL.

The genes are TRBV19 and TRBJ2-5; the D gene could be TRBD1 or TRBD2 (5 bases each). Germline CDR1 reads LNHDA; CDR2 reads SQIVND (reference sequence). Trimming stripped 6 bases from V and 3 bases from J, with 11 bases between. This CDR3 has 13 residues. Here the CDR3 DNA reads TGTGCCAGTAGCCTGGGACGAAAAGAGACCCAGTACTTC. It codes for CASSLGRKETQYF.

The CDR3 DNA is TGCAGCGTCCGCAGGGGATTTGAAGCTTTCTTT. Translated: CSVRRGFEAFF. The rearrangement joins TRBV29-1 to TRBJ1-1; D may be TRBD1 (6 bases). This CDR3 has 11 amino acids. Germline V gene lookup returns CDR1 SQVTM and CDR2 ANQGSEA. V dropped 6 bases and J dropped 7 bases, with 12 bases sitting between them.

The chain combines TRBV3-1 with TRBJ1-1; D is unresolved. Looked up from germline, CDR1 is LGHDT and CDR2 is YNNKEL (reference sequence). The V and J ends lost 3 bases and 0 bases respectively, with 20 bases between them. The CDR3 consists of 18 residues. The CDR3, as DNA: TGTGCCAGCAGCCAGTTTAAGATCCCAAGGGATATGAACACTGAAGCTTTCTTT. Protein: CASSQFKIPRDMNTEAFF.

This clonotype was recorded once. This chain links TRBV5-1 with TRBJ1-1, with D hard to call. V was clipped by 0 bases and J by 2 bases, with 8 bases between them. Germline CDR1 SGHRS, CDR2 YFSETQ. There are 14 residues in the CDR3. For the CDR3, the DNA is TGCGCCAGCAGCTTGGTTACTTCAAACACTGAAGCTTTCTTT. Translating gives CASSLVTSNTEAFF. Full variable domain (outside the CDR3, taken from reference TRBV5-1 and TRBJ1-1): KAGVTQTPRYLIKTRGQQVTLSCSPISGHRSVSWYQQTPGQGLQFLFEYFSETQRNKGNFPGRFSGRQFSNSRSEMNVSTLELGDSALYLCASSLVTSNTEAFFGQGTRLTVV.

The chain carries TRBV7-9 and TRBJ1-1; D remains unclear. Germline CDR1 SEHNR, CDR2 FQNEAQ (reference sequence). This CDR3 contains 18 residues. Trimming cost V 3 bases and J 2 bases, with 22 bases left between them. Here the CDR3 reads CASSLVWSRTYLNTEAFF. DNA of the CDR3: TGTGCCAGCAGCTTGGTTTGGTCGAGGACCTATCTCAACACTGAAGCTTTCTTT.

The chain has TRBV29-1 and TRBJ1-3; 7 bases map to TRBD1. V lost 7 bases, J lost 2 bases, and 11 bases stayed unmatched. The CDR3 extends over 15 amino acids. CDR1 is SQVTM and CDR2 is ANQGSEA in the germline V gene. The CDR3 loop reads CSAATGDPAGNTIYF. In DNA, the CDR3 is TGCAGCGCCGCAACAGGGGACCCAGCTGGAAACACCATATATTTT.